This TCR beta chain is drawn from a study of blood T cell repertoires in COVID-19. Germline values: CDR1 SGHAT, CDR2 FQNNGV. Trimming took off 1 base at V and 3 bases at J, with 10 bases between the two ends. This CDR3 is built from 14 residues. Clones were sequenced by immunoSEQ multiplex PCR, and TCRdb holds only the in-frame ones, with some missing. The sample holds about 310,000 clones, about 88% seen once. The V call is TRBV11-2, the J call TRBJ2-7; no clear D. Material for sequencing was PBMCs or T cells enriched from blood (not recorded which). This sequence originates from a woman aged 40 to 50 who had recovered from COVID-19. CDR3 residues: CASSLAMGSYEQYF. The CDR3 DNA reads TGTGCCAGCAGCTTAGCAATGGGCAGCTACGAGCAGTACTTC.